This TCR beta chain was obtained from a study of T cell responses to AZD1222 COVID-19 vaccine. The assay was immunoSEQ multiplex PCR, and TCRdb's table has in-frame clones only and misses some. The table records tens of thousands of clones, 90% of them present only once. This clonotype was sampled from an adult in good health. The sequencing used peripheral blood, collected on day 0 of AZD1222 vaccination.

Here the CDR3 reads CATSRATWTPGGSPLHF. As DNA, the CDR3 is TGTGCCACCAGCAGAGCGACCTGGACCCCAGGCGGTTCACCCCTCCACTTT. The J gene is TRBJ1-6, the V gene TRBV15; D not certain. V dropped 1 base and J dropped 9 bases, with 19 bases sitting between them. Germline assignment: CDR1 LNHNV and CDR2 YYDKDF (reference sequence). The length of the CDR3 is 17 residues.